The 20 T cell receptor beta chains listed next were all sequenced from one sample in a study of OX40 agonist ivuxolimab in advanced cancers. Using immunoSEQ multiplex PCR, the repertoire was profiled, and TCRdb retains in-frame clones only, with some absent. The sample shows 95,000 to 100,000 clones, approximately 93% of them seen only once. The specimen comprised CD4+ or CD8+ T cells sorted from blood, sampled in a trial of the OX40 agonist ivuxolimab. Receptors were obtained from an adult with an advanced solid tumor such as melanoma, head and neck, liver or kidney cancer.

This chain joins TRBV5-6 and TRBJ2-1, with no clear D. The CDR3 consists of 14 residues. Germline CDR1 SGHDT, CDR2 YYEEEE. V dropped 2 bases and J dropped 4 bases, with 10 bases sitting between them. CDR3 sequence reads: CASSFSGVYNEQFF. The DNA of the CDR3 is TGTGCCAGCAGCTTCTCCGGAGTATACAATGAGCAGTTCTTC.

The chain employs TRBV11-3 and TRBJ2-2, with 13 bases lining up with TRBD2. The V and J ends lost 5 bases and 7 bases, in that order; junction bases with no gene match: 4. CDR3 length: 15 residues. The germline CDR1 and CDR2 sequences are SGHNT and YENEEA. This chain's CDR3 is CASSRTSGGIGELFF. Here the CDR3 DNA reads TGTGCCAGCAGCAGGACTAGCGGGGGCATCGGGGAGCTGTTTTTT. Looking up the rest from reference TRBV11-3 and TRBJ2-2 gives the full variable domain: EAGVVQSPRYKIIEKKQPVAFWCNPISGHNTLYWYLQNLGQGPELLIRYENEEAVDDSQLPKDRFSAERLKGVDSTLKIQPAELGDSAVYLCASSRTSGGIGELFFGEGSRLTVL.

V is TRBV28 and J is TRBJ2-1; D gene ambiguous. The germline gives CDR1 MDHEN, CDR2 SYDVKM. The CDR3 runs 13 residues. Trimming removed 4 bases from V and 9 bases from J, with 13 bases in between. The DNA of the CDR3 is TGTGCCAGCAGTTCACCCACCGAGTTTGAGCAGTTCTTC. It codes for CASSSPTEFEQFF.

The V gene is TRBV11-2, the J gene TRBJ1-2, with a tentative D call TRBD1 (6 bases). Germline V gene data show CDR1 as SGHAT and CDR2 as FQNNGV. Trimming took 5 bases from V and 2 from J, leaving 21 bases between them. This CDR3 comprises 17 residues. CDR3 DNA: TGTGCCAGCAGCCGATCCCGCGGGGGCGCCGAAAACTATGGCTACACCTTC. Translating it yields CASSRSRGGAENYGYTF.

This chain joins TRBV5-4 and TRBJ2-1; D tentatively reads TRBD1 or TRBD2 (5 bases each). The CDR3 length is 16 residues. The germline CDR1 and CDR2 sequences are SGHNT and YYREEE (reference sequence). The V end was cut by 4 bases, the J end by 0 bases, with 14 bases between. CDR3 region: CASSRDPSISYNEQFF. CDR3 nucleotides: TGTGCCAGCAGCCGGGACCCCAGCATCTCCTACAATGAGCAGTTCTTC.

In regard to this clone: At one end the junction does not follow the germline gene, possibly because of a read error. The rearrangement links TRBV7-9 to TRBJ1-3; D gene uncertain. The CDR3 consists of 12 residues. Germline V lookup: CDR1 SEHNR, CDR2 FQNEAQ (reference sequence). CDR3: CASSLAGNTIYF. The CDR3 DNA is TGTGCCAGCAGCCTAGCGGGAAACACCATATATTTT.

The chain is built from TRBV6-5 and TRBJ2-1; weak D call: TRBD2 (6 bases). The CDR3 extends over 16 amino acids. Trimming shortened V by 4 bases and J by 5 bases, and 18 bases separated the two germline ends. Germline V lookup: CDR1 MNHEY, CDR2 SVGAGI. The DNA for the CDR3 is TGTGCCAGCAGTTTGAAGAGCAGCGGGCGGCACAATGAGCAGTTCTTC. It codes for CASSLKSSGRHNEQFF.

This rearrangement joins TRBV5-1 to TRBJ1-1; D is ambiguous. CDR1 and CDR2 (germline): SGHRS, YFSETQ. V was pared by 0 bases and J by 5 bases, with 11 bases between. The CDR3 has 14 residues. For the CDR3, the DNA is TGCGCCAGCAGCTTGGCCGGCGGGTTGACTGAAGCTTTCTTT. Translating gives CASSLAGGLTEAFF.

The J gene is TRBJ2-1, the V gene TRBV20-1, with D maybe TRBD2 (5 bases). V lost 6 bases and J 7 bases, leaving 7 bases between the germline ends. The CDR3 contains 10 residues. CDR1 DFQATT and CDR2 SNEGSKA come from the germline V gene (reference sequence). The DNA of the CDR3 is TGCAGTGCGGGAGAGAATGAGCAGTTCTTC. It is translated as CSAGENEQFF.

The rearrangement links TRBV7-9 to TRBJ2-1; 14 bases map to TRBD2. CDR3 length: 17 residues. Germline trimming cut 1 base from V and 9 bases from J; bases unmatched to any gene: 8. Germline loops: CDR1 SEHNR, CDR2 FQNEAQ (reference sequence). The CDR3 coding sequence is TGTGCCAGCAGCTTAGTGGGGACTAGCGGGGGTTCGGGTGAGCAGTTCTTC. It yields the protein CASSLVGTSGGSGEQFF.

CDR3 sequence reads: CASSLARVKKAFF. The CDR3 DNA reads as TGTGCCAGCAGCTTGGCACGGGTTAAAAAAGCTTTCTTT. The V call is TRBV5-4, the J call TRBJ1-1; D is unresolved. Germline CDR1 and CDR2: SGHNT and YYREEE (reference sequence). Trimming took off 0 bases at V and 9 bases at J, with 12 bases between the two ends. The CDR3 contains 13 residues. The whole variable domain, filled in from reference TRBV5-4 and TRBJ1-1, reads ETGVTQSPTHLIKTRGQQVTLRCSSQSGHNTVSWYQQALGQGPQFIFQYYREEENGRGNFPPRFSGLQFPNYSSELNVNALELDDSALYLCASSLARVKKAFFGQGTRLTVV.

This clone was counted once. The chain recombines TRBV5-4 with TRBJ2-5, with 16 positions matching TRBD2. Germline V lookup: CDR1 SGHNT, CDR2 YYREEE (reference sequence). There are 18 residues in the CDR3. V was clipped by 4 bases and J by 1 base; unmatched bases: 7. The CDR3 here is CASSVGTSGGAFQETQYF. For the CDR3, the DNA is TGTGCCAGCAGCGTAGGGACTAGCGGGGGGGCGTTCCAAGAGACCCAGTACTTC.

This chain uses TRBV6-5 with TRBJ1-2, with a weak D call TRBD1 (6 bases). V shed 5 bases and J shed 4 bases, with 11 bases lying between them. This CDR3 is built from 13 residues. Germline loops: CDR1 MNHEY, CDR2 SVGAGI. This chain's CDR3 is CASSQGGFYGYTF. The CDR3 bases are TGTGCCAGCAGTCAAGGGGGGTTCTATGGCTACACCTTC.

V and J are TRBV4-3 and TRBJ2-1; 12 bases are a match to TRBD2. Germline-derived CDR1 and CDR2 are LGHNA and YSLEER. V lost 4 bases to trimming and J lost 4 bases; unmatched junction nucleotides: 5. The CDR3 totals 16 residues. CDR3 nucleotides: TGCGCCAGCAGCCTGACTAGCGGGAGTTGGTACAATGAGCAGTTCTTC. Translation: CASSLTSGSWYNEQFF.

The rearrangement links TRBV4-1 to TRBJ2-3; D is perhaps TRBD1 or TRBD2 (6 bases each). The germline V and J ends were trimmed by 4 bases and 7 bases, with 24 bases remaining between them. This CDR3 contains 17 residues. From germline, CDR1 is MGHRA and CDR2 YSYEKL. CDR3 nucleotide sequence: TGCGCCAGCAGCCCACGGGGGCGAGGCCTTTCTCTTTATACGCAGTATTTT. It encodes CASSPRGRGLSLYTQYF.

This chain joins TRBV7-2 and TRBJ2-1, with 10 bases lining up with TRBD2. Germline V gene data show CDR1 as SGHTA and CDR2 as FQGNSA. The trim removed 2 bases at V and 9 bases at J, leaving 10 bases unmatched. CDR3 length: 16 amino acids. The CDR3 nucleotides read TGTGCCAGCAGCTTAAACATGCTAGCGGGAGTTGGTGAGCAGTTCTTC. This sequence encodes CASSLNMLAGVGEQFF. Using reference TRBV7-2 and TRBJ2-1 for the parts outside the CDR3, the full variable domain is GAGVSQSPSNKVTEKGKDVELRCDPISGHTALYWYRQSLGQGLEFLIYFQGNSAPDKSGLPSDRFSAERTGGSVSTLTIQRTQQEDSAVYLCASSLNMLAGVGEQFFGPGTRLTVL.

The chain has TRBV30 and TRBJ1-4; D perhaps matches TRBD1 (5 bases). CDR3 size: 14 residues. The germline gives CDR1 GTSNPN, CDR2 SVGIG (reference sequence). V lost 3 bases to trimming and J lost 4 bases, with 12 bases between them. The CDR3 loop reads CAWRAGGLNEKLFF. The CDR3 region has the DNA TGTGCCTGGAGGGCCGGGGGTCTTAATGAAAAACTGTTTTTT.

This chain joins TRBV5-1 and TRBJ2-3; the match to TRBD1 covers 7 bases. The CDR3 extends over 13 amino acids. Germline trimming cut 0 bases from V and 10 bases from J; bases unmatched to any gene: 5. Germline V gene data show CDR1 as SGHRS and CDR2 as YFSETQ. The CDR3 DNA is TGCGCCAGCAGCTTGGACCAGGGGGTGGCGCAGTATTTT. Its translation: CASSLDQGVAQYF.

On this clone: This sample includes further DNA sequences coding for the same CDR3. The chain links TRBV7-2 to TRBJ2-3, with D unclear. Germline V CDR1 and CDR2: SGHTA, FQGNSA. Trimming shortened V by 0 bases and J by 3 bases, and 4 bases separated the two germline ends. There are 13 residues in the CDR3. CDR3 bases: TGTGCCAGCAGCTTAGCTTGGACAGATACGCAGTATTTT. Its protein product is CASSLAWTDTQYF.

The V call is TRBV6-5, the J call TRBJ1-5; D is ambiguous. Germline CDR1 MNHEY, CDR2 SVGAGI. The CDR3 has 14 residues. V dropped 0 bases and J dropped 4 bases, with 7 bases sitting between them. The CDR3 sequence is CASSYSNRNQPQHF. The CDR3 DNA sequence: TGTGCCAGCAGTTACTCGAATCGAAATCAGCCCCAGCATTTT.